The entry below gives a single T cell receptor beta chain sequence along with its context. Per the study methods: Amplified reference gene primers provided the basis for estimating nucleated cell counts. Assay: immunoSEQ multiplex PCR; the TCRdb copy retains only in-frame clones and omits some. That table is the source of V, J and clone size, and D and trimming were worked out from the DNA. The sample consists of some 130,000 clones, around 80% of them appearing once. This sample is part of a study of blood T cell repertoires in COVID-19. The CDR3 covers 13 residues. CDR1 is SGHNT and CDR2 is YYREEE in the germline V gene (reference sequence). Trimming pared 0 bases from V and 2 bases from J, leaving 5 bases between.

The sequence derives from a man aged 70 or older with acute or convalescent COVID-19. This chain joins TRBV5-4 and TRBJ1-2; D is unclear. Sequences were obtained from peripheral blood. CDR3: CASSLVGNYGYTF. In DNA form, the CDR3 reads TGTGCCAGCAGCTTGGTCGGGAACTATGGCTACACCTTC.